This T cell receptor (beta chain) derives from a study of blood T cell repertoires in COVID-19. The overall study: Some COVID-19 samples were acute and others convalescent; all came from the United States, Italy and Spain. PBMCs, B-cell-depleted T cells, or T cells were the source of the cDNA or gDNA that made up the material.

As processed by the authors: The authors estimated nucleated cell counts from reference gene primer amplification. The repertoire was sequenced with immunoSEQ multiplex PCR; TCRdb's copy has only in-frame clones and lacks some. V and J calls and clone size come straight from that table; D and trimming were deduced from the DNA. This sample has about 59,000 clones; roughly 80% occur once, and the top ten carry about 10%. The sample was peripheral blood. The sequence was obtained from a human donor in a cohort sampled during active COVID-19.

The DNA for the CDR3 is TGCGCCAGCAATGGACTGTACAATCAGCCCCAGCATTTT. Amino acid sequence: CASNGLYNQPQHF. This chain connects TRBV10-2 to TRBJ1-5; unclear D gene. This CDR3 comprises 13 residues. Per germline, CDR1 WSHSY and CDR2 SAAADI. V dropped 7 bases and J dropped 3 bases, with 10 bases sitting between them.